Sequencing of this T cell receptor (beta chain) was carried out in a study of T cell repertoires in cytomegalovirus infection. The overall study: Used in the study were CMV epitopes, some recently identified and HLA-C-restricted, others well-studied and HLA-B-restricted.

General study points: Predominance within the ex vivo response was attributable to HLA-C-restricted CMV-specific TCR beta clonotypes.

Trimming removed 4 bases from V and 4 bases from J, with 11 bases in between. The CDR3 is 14 amino acids. Germline V CDR1 and CDR2: MGHRA, YSYEKL. TCRdb reprocessed the reads via MiXCR and lists one record per CDR3 protein. The repertoire includes more than 95,000 distinct CDR3 sequences, around 32% of them detected once, and roughly 58% sits in the top ten. This clonotype was seen a few times. Its antigen is unknown. The sequencing here drew on CD8+ T cells from cultured PBMCs, taken from culture after CMV antigen stimulation. The chain joins TRBV4-1 to TRBJ2-1; unclear D gene. This clonotype originated in a human donor in good health (CMV status not recorded). Some clones in this sample may be carry-over from other donors' samples. This CDR3 reads CASSPKDGYNEQFF. CDR3 sequence (DNA): TGCGCCAGCAGCCCGAAAGACGGTTACAATGAGCAGTTCTTC.